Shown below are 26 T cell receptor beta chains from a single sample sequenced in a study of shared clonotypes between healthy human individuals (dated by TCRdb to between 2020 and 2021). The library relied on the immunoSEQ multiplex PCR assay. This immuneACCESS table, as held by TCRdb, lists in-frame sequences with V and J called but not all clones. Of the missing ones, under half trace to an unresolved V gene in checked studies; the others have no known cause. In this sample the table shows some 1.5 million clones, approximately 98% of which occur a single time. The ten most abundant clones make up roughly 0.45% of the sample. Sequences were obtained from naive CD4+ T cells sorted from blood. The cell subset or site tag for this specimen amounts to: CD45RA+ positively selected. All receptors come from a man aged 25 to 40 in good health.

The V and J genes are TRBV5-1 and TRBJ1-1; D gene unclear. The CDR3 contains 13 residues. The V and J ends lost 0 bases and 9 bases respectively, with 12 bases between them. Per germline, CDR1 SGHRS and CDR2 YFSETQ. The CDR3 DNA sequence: TGCGCCAGCAGCTTGGCCCCGAGACTACAAGCTTTCTTT. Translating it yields CASSLAPRLQAFF.

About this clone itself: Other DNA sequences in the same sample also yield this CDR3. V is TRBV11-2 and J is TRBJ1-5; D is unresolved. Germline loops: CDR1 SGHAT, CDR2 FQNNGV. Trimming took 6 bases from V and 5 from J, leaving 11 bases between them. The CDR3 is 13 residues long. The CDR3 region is CASSRDRDQPQHF. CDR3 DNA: TGTGCCAGCAGTCGAGACCGAGATCAGCCCCAGCATTTT.

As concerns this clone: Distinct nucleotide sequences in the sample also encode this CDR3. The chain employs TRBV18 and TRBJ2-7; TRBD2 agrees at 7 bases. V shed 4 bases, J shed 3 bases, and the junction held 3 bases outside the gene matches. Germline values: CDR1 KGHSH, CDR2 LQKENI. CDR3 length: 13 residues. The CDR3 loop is CASSLAGVYEQYF. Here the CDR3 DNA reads TGTGCCAGCTCACTGGCGGGGGTCTACGAGCAGTACTTC.

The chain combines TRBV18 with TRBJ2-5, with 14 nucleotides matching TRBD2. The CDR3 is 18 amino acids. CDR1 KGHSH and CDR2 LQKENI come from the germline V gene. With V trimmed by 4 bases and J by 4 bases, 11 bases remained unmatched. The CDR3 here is CASSLTGLAGGGRETQYF. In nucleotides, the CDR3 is TGTGCCAGCTCACTAACAGGACTAGCGGGAGGCGGGCGAGAGACCCAGTACTTC.

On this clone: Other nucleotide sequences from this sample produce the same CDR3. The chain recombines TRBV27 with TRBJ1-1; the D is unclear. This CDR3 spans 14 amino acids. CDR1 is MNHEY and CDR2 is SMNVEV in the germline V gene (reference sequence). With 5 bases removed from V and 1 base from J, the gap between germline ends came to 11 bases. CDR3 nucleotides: TGTGCCAGCAGTCCTCGGGTAGGGAACACTGAAGCTTTCTTT. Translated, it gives CASSPRVGNTEAFF.

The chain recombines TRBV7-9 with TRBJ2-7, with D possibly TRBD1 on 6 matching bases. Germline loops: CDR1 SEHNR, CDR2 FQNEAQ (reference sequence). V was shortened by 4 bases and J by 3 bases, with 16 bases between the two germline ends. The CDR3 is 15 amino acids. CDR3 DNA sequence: TGTGCCAGCAGCTCGACGGACAGAGGAAACTACGAGCAGTACTTC. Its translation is CASSSTDRGNYEQYF.

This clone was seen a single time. The CDR3 is CASSGRDRQNTEAFF. DNA for the CDR3: TGTGCCAGCAGCGGGCGGGACAGGCAGAACACTGAAGCTTTCTTT. The rearrangement links TRBV28 to TRBJ1-1, with 8 bases that match TRBD1. CDR3 size: 15 residues. J lost 1 base, V lost 6 bases, and 7 bases had no gene match. CDR1 MDHEN and CDR2 SYDVKM come from the germline V gene.

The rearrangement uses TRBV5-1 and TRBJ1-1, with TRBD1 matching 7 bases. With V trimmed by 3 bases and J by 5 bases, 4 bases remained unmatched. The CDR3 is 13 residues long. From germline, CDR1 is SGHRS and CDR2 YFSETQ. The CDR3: CASSSTGWTEAFF. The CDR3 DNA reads TGCGCCAGCAGCTCGACAGGGTGGACTGAAGCTTTCTTT.

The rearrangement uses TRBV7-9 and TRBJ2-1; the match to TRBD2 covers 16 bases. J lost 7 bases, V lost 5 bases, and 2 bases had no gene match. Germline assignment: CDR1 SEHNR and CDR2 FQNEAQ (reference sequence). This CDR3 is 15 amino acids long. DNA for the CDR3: TGTGCCAGCAGCGCGGGACTAGCGGGAGGGAATGAGCAGTTCTTC. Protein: CASSAGLAGGNEQFF.

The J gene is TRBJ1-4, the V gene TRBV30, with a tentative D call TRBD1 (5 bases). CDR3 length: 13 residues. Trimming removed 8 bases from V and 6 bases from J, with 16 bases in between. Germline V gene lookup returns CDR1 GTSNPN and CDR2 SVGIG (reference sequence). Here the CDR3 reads CAGRGESDEKLFF. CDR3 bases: TGTGCCGGTAGGGGTGAGTCGGATGAAAAACTGTTTTTT.

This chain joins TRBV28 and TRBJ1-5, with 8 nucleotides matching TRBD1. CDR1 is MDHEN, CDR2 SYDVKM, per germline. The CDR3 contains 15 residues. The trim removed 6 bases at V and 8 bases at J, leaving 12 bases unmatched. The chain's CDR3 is CASREGQAHWKPQHF. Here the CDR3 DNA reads TGTGCCAGCAGGGAGGGACAGGCTCATTGGAAGCCCCAGCATTTT.

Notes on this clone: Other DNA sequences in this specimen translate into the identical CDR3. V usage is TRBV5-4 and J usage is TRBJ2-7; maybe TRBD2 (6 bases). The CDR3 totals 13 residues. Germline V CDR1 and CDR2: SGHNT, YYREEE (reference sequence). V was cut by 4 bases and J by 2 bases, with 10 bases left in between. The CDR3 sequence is CASSPGLTYEQYF. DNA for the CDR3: TGTGCCAGCAGCCCAGGACTAACCTACGAGCAGTACTTC.

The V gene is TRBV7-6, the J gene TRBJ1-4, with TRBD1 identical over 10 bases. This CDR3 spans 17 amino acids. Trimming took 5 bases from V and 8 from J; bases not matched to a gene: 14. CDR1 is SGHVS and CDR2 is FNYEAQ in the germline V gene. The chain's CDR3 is CASSVGPLGQGREKLFF. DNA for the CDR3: TGTGCCAGCAGCGTAGGGCCCCTGGGACAGGGGAGGGAAAAACTGTTTTTT.

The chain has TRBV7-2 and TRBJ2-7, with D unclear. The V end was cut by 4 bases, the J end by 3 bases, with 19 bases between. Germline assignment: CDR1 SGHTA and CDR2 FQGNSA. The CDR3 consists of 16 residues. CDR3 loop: CASSSGPEGNFYEQYF. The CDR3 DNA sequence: TGTGCCAGCAGCTCCGGGCCCGAAGGGAATTTCTACGAGCAGTACTTC.

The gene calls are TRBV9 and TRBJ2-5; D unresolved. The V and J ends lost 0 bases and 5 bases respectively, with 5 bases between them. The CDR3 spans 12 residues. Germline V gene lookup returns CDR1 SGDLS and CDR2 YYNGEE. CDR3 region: CASSVAFETQYF. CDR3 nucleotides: TGTGCCAGCAGCGTAGCTTTTGAGACCCAGTACTTC.

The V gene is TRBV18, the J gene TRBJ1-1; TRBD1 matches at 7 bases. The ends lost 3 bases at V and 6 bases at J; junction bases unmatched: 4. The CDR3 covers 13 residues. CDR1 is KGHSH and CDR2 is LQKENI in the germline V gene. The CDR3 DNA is TGTGCCAGCTCACCTGACAGGGTGGCTGAAGCTTTCTTT. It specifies CASSPDRVAEAFF. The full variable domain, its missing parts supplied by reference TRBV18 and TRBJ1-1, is NAGVMQNPRHLVRRRGQEARLRCSPMKGHSHVYWYRQLPEEGLKFMVYLQKENIIDESGMPKERFSAEFPKEGPSILRIQQVVRGDSAAYFCASSPDRVAEAFFGQGTRLTVV.

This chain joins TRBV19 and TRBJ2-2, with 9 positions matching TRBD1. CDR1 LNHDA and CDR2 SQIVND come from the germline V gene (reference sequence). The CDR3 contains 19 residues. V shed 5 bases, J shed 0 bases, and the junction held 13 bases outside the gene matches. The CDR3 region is CASSEFAGTGTSNTGELFF. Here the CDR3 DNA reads TGTGCCAGTAGTGAATTCGCCGGGACAGGGACATCGAACACCGGGGAGCTGTTTTTT.

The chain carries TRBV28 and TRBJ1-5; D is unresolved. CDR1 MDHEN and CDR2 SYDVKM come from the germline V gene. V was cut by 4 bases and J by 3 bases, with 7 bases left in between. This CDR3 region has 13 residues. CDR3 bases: TGTGCCAGCAGTTCATTCAACAATCAGCCCCAGCATTTT. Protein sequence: CASSSFNNQPQHF.

The CDR3 spells CASRTVFAPQNIQYF. The DNA for the CDR3 is TGTGCCAGCAGGACAGTTTTTGCTCCCCAAAACATTCAGTACTTC. The V gene is TRBV28, the J gene TRBJ2-4; a weak D match, TRBD1 (5 bases). Trimming left V 6 bases short and J 5 bases short, with 17 bases between. CDR1 and CDR2 from the germline V gene are MDHEN and SYDVKM. CDR3 length: 15 amino acids.

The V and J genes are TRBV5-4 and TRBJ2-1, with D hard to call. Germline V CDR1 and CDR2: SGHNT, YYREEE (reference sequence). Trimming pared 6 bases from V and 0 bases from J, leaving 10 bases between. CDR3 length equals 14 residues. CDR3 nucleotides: TGTGCCAGCAACCCTAGGAGCTCCTACAATGAGCAGTTCTTC. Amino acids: CASNPRSSYNEQFF.

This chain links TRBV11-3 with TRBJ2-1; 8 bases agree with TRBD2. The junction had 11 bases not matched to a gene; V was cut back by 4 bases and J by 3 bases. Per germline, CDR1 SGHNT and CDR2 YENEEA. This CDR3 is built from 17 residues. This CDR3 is CASSSGTSGGYYNEQFF. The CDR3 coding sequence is TGTGCCAGCAGCTCCGGAACCAGCGGGGGATACTACAATGAGCAGTTCTTC.

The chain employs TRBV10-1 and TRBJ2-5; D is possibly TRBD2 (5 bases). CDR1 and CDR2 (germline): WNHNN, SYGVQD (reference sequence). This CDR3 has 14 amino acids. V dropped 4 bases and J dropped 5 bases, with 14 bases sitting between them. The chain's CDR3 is CASSATTLAETQYF. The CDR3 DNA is TGCGCCAGCAGTGCAACGACCCTAGCTGAGACCCAGTACTTC.

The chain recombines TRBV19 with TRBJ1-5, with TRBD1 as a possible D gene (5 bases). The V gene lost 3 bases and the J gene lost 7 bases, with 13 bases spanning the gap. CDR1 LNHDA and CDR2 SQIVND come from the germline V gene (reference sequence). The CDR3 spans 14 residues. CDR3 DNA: TGTGCCAGTAGTATGTCAGGGTGGAACCAGCCCCAGCATTTT. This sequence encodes CASSMSGWNQPQHF.

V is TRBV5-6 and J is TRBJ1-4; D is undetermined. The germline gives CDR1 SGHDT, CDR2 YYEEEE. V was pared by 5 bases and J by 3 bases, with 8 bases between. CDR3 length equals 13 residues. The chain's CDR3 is CASSPWANEKLFF. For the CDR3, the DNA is TGTGCCAGCAGTCCCTGGGCTAATGAAAAACTGTTTTTT. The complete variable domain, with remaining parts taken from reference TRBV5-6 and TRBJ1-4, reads DAGVTQSPTHLIKTRGQQVTLRCSPKSGHDTVSWYQQALGQGPQFIFQYYEEEERQRGNFPDRFSGHQFPNYSSELNVNALLLGDSALYLCASSPWANEKLFFGSGTQLSVL.

CDR3 sequence (DNA): TGCGCCAGCAGCGCCGGACAGCACCAAGAGACCCAGTACTTC. Protein product: CASSAGQHQETQYF. This chain connects TRBV4-1 to TRBJ2-5; TRBD1 is a possible D gene (6 bases). This CDR3 is 14 amino acids long. Trimming took 5 bases from V and 0 from J, leaving 10 bases between them. In germline, CDR1 is MGHRA, CDR2 YSYEKL.

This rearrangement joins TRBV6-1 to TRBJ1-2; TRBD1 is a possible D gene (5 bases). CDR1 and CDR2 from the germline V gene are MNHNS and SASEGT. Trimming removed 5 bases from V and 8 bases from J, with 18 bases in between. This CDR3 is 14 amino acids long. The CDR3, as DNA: TGTGCCAGCAGTATCCAGGGTGTAGCGTGGGGCTACACCTTC. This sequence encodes CASSIQGVAWGYTF.